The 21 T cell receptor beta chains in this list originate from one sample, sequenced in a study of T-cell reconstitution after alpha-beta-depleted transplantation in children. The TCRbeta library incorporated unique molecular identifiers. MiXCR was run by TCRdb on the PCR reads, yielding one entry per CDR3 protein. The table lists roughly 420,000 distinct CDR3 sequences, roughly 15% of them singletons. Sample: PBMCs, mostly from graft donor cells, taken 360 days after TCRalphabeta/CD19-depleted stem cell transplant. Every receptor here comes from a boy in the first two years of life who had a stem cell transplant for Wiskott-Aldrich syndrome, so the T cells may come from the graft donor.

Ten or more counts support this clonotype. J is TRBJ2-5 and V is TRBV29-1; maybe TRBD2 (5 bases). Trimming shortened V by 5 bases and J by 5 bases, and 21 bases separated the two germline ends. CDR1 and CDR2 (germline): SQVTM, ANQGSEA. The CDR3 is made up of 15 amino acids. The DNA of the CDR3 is TGCAGCGTTACCTCTCGAAGAGGGTCGGGGGAGACCCAGTACTTC. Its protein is CSVTSRRGSGETQYF.

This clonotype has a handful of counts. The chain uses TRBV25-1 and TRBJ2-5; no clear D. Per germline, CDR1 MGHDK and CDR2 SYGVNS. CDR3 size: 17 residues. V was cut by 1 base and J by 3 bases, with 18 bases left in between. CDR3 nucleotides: TGTGCCAGCAGTGAATTCCGAAACCTTGGCACTGAAGAGACCCAGTACTTC. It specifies CASSEFRNLGTEETQYF.

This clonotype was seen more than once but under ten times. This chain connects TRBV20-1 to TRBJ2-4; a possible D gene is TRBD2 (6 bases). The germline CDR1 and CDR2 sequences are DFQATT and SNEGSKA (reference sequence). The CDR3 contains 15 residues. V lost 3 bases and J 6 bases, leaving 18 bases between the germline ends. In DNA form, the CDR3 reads TGCAGTGCTAGGAAGTTCCGGGACTCGGCAAACATTCAGTACTTC. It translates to CSARKFRDSANIQYF.

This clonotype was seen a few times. In DNA form, the CDR3 reads TGTGCCAGCAGCATCCTGGGACTAGCGACCGGTGAGCAGTTCTTC. It yields the protein CASSILGLATGEQFF. The chain employs TRBV7-2 and TRBJ2-1; 10 bases match TRBD2. Germline V gene lookup returns CDR1 SGHTA and CDR2 FQGNSA. This CDR3 comprises 15 residues. The V and J ends lost 5 bases and 9 bases, in that order; junction bases with no gene match: 10.

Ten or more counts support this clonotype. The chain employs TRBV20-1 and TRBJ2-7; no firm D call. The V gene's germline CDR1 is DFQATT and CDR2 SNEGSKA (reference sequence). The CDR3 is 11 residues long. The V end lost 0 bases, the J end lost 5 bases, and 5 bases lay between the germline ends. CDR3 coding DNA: TGCAGTGCTAGAGATCGAAACGAGCAGTACTTC. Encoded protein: CSARDRNEQYF.

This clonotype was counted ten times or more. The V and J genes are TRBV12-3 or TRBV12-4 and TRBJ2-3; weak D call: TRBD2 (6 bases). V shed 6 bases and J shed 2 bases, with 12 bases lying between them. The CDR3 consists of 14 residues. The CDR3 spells CASSQWDFTDTQYF. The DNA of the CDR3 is TGTGCCAGCAGCCAATGGGACTTCACAGATACGCAGTATTTT.

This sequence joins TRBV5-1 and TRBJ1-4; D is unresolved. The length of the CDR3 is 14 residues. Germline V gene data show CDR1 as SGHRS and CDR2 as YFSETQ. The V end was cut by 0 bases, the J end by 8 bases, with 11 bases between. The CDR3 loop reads CASSLVAGSEKLFF. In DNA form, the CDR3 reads TGCGCCAGCAGCTTGGTGGCAGGATCCGAAAAACTGTTTTTT.

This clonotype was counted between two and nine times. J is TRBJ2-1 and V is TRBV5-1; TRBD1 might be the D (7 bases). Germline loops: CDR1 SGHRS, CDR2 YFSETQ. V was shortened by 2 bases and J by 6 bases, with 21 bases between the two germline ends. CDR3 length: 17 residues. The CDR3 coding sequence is TGCGCCAGCAGCTTCACAGGGGCGAAGTGGGACTCCAATGAGCAGTTCTTC. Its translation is CASSFTGAKWDSNEQFF.

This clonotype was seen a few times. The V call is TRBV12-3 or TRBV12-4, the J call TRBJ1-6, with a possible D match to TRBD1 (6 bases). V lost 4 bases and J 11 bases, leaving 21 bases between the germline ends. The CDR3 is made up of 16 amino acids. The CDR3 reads CASSSTQGREVPPLHF. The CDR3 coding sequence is TGTGCCAGCAGTTCGACACAGGGTAGGGAGGTTCCACCCCTCCACTTT.

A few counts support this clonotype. CDR3: CASSPEGGWPETQYF. As DNA, the CDR3 is TGCGCCAGCAGTCCGGAAGGCGGATGGCCAGAGACCCAGTACTTC. The chain combines TRBV4-1 with TRBJ2-5, with D unresolved. Trimming took off 6 bases at V and 4 bases at J, with 18 bases between the two ends. This CDR3 is built from 15 residues. From germline, CDR1 is MGHRA and CDR2 YSYEKL.

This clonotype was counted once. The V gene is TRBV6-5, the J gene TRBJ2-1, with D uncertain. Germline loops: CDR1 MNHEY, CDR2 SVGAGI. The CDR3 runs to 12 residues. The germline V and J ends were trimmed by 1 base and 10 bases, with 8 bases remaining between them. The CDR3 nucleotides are TGTGCCAGCAGTTACTTGAATTCGGAGCAGTTCTTC. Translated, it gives CASSYLNSEQFF.

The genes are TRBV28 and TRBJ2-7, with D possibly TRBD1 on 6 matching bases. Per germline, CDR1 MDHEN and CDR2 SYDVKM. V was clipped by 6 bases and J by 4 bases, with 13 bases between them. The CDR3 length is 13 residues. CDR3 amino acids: CASRRTAFYEQYF. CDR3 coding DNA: TGTGCCAGCAGGAGGACAGCTTTTTACGAGCAGTACTTC.

In DNA, the CDR3 is TGCAGTGCTAGTGGCCAGGGGGGGAGCTATAATGAAAAACTGTTTTTT. Translating it yields CSASGQGGSYNEKLFF. The rearrangement uses TRBV20-1 and TRBJ1-4; 7 positions agree with TRBD1. Losses at the gene ends were 3 bases for V and 4 bases for J; bases not matched to a gene: 11. The CDR3 length is 16 residues. Germline V gene data show CDR1 as DFQATT and CDR2 as SNEGSKA (reference sequence).

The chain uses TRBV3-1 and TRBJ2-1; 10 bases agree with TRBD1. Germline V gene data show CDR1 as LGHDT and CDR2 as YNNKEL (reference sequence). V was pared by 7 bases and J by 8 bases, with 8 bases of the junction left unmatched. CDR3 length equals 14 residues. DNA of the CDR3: TGTGCCAGCAACCTCCGGGACAGGGGCCATGAGCAGTTCTTC. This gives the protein CASNLRDRGHEQFF.

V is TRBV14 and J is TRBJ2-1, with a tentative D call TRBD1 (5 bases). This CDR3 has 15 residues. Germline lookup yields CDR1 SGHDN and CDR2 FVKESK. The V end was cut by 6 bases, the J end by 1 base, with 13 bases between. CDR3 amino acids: CASSMLGVSYNEQFF. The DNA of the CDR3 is TGTGCCAGCAGTATGCTAGGGGTATCCTACAATGAGCAGTTCTTC. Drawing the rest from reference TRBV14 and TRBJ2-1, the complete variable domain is EAGVTQFPSHSVIEKGQTVTLRCDPISGHDNLYWYRRVMGKEIKFLLHFVKESKQDESGMPNNRFLAERTGGTYSTLKVQPAELEDSGVYFCASSMLGVSYNEQFFGPGTRLTVL.

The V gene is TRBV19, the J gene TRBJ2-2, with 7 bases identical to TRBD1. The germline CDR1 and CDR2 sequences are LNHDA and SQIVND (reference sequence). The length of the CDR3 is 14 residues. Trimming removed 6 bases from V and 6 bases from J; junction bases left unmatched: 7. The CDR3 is CASRLLTGAGELFF. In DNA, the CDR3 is TGTGCCAGTAGACTCCTAACAGGGGCCGGGGAGCTGTTTTTT.

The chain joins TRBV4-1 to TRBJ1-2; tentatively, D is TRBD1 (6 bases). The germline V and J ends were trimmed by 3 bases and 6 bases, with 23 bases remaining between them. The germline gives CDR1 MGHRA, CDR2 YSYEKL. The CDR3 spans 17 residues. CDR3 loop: CASSQSRGFGAYNGYTF. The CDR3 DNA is TGCGCCAGCAGCCAGAGCAGGGGTTTTGGGGCTTATAATGGCTACACCTTC.

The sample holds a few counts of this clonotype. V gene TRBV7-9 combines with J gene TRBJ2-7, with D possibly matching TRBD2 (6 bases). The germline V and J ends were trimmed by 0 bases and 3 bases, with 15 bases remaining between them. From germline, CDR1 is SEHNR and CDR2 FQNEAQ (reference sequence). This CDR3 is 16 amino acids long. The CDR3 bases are TGTGCCAGCAGCTTAGCGCGTGGTAGACTAGTCTACGAGCAGTACTTC. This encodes CASSLARGRLVYEQYF.

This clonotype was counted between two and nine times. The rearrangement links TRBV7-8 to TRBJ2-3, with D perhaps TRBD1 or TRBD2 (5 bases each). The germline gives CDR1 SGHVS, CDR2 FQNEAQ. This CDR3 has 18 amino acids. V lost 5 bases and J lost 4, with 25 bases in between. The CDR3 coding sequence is TGTGCCAGCAGCCTACGGACCGGGACGCTAGGAGATCCAGATACGCAGTATTTT. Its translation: CASSLRTGTLGDPDTQYF.

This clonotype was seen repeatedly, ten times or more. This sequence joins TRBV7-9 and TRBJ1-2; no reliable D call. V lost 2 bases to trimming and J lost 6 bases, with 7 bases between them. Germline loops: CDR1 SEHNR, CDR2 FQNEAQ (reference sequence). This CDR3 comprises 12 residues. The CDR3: CASSLFVDGYTF. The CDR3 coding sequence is TGTGCCAGCAGCTTATTCGTGGATGGCTACACCTTC.

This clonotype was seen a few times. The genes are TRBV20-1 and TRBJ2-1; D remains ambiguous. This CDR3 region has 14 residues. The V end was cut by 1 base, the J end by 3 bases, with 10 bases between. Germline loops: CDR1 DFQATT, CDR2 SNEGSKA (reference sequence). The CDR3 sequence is CSARGGGHYNEQFF. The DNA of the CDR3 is TGCAGTGCTAGAGGAGGCGGCCACTACAATGAGCAGTTCTTC.